This T cell receptor (beta chain) was captured by sequencing in a study of T cell repertoires in cytomegalovirus infection. Study context: CMV epitopes in the study were HLA-C-restricted (recently identified) and HLA-B-restricted (well studied). The study, taken as a whole, reports: Summed frequency of public TCR beta families distinguished CMV carriers with the relevant HLA. HLA-C-restricted CMV clonotypes gave the most frequent clonotype in two of eight donors.

TCRdb recomputed calls from the reads with MiXCR, one row per CDR3 protein. The sample lists fewer than 350,000 distinct CDR3 sequences, under 35% occurring once. Turning to this clonotype: The target antigen is unknown.

This receptor was obtained from a human donor in good health (CMV status not recorded). Some clones in this sample may be carry-over from other donors' samples. The material was cultured PBMCs, obtained from culture after CMV antigen stimulation.

The CDR3 protein is CATSDWRSNTGELFF. CDR3 sequence (DNA): TGTGCCACCAGTGATTGGCGGTCGAACACCGGGGAGCTGTTTTTT. This chain uses TRBV24-1 with TRBJ2-2; D remains ambiguous. Germline lookup yields CDR1 KGHDR and CDR2 SFDVKD. V was pared by 2 bases and J by 0 bases, with 6 bases between. This CDR3 contains 15 residues.